Below are 27 T cell receptor beta chains sequenced from a single sample in a study of cytomegalovirus exposure and HLA in healthy donors. The study ran its PCR with 60 Vbeta and 13 Jbeta primers. The table came from immunoSEQ multiplex PCR; TCRdb's copy has only in-frame clones and leaves some out. This sample has around 130,000 clones, with 75% to 90% found just once. The source material was PBMCs. These receptors all come from a female donor in good health and CMV-seronegative.

The chain recombines TRBV6-5 with TRBJ2-7; 14 bases map to TRBD2. Per the germline V gene, CDR1 is MNHEY and CDR2 is SVGAGI. Losses at the gene ends were 7 bases for V and 6 bases for J; bases not matched to a gene: 8. The CDR3 consists of 15 residues. CDR3 sequence: CASTMTSGRAAEQYF. CDR3 nucleotide sequence: TGTGCCAGCACTATGACTAGCGGGAGGGCCGCCGAGCAGTACTTC.

CDR3 sequence (DNA): TGTGCCAGCAGCCATTGGGACAGGGTCCTCAATGAGCAGTTCTTC. It yields the protein CASSHWDRVLNEQFF. J is TRBJ2-1 and V is TRBV4-2; TRBD1 agrees at 9 bases. Germline V lookup: CDR1 LGHNA, CDR2 YNFKEQ. CDR3 length equals 15 residues. Trimming took 3 bases from V and 6 from J; bases not matched to a gene: 6.

Here the CDR3 DNA reads TGTGCCAGCAGTCTAGGACAGGTCTACAATGAGCAGTTCTTC. Protein: CASSLGQVYNEQFF. The gene calls are TRBV27 and TRBJ2-1, with 7 bases aligning to TRBD1. The CDR3 contains 14 residues. The V and J ends lost 5 bases and 3 bases, in that order; junction bases with no gene match: 4. Germline CDR1 MNHEY, CDR2 SMNVEV (reference sequence).

This clone is a singleton in its sample. V and J are TRBV7-2 and TRBJ2-5; perhaps TRBD2 as D (6 bases). The CDR3 has 16 amino acids. V was cut by 2 bases and J by 6 bases, with 19 bases left in between. The germline V gene encodes CDR1 SGHTA and CDR2 FQGNSA. The DNA of the CDR3 is TGTGCCAGCAGCTTAAGGGGTAGCGGCTTTGATAAGACCCAGTACTTC. Encoded protein: CASSLRGSGFDKTQYF.

The V call is TRBV30, the J call TRBJ2-7; 10 bases align to TRBD1. Germline V gene sequence: CDR1 GTSNPN, CDR2 SVGIG (reference sequence). The ends lost 5 bases at V and 4 bases at J; junction bases unmatched: 8. The CDR3 runs 14 residues. CDR3 DNA: TGTGCCTGGGACGTGGGACAGGGGAGGTACGAGCAGTACTTC. Translation: CAWDVGQGRYEQYF. Full variable domain (remainder filled in from reference TRBV30 and TRBJ2-7): SQTIHQWPATLVQPVGSPLSLECTVEGTSNPNLYWYRQAAGRGLQLLFYSVGIGQISSEVPQNLSASRPQDRQFILSSKKLLLSDSGFYLCAWDVGQGRYEQYFGPGTRLTVT.

This rearrangement joins TRBV27 to TRBJ1-3; possible D gene TRBD1, 6 bases. The CDR3 sequence is 17 residues long. V was clipped by 2 bases and J by 3 bases, with 17 bases between them. Germline V gene data show CDR1 as MNHEY and CDR2 as SMNVEV (reference sequence). The chain's CDR3 is CASSLRGGGLGGNTIYF. CDR3 nucleotides: TGTGCCAGCAGTTTACGAGGGGGAGGGTTAGGTGGAAACACCATATATTTT.

The chain links TRBV5-1 to TRBJ2-1, with TRBD2 identical over 12 bases. J gave up 5 bases and V 7 bases, and 4 bases lay outside the gene matches. The CDR3 covers 14 residues. CDR1 SGHRS and CDR2 YFSETQ come from the germline V gene. DNA for the CDR3: TGCGCCAGCCGACTAGCGGGAGCCGACAATGAGCAGTTCTTC. Encoded protein: CASRLAGADNEQFF.

The gene calls are TRBV7-6 and TRBJ1-5; D gene ambiguous. The germline V and J ends were trimmed by 3 bases and 3 bases, with 6 bases remaining between them. Looked up from germline, CDR1 is SGHVS and CDR2 is FNYEAQ. This CDR3 is 13 amino acids long. The CDR3: CASSLADNQPQHF. The CDR3 DNA sequence: TGTGCCAGCAGCTTGGCAGACAATCAGCCCCAGCATTTT.

The sample holds one count of this clone. This chain links TRBV27 with TRBJ1-4; 10 nucleotides line up with TRBD1. With 10 bases clipped from V and 7 bases from J, the junction kept 9 bases outside the gene matches. The CDR3 is 14 amino acids. Germline V gene data show CDR1 as MNHEY and CDR2 as SMNVEV (reference sequence). CDR3 coding DNA: TGTGCCACTAGACCGACAGGGGGCGGTGAAAAACTGTTTTTT. It is translated as CATRPTGGGEKLFF. The complete variable domain, with remaining parts taken from reference TRBV27 and TRBJ1-4, reads EAQVTQNPRYLITVTGKKLTVTCSQNMNHEYMSWYRQDPGLGLRQIYYSMNVEVTDKGDVPEGYKVSRKEKRNFPLILESPSPNQTSLYFCATRPTGGGEKLFFGSGTQLSVL.

V is TRBV4-1 and J is TRBJ2-5; 10 bases agree with TRBD2. This CDR3 contains 14 residues. The V gene end was trimmed by 1 base and the J gene end by 9 bases; junction bases not matched to a gene: 5. The V gene's germline CDR1 is MGHRA and CDR2 YSYEKL. CDR3 sequence (DNA): TGCGCCAGCAGCCAAGGTACTAGCGGGACGGCCCAGTACTTC. Translation: CASSQGTSGTAQYF.

This clone was detected only a few times. The chain recombines TRBV30 with TRBJ1-2; TRBD1 matches at 7 bases. V gave up 4 bases and J gave up 2 bases; unmatched junction bases: 4. The CDR3 runs to 13 residues. Germline assignment: CDR1 GTSNPN and CDR2 SVGIG (reference sequence). CDR3 DNA: TGTGCCTGGATTGCGACAGGGAACTATGGCTACACCTTC. It encodes CAWIATGNYGYTF.

The gene calls are TRBV10-3 and TRBJ2-1; TRBD2 aligns across 11 bases. The CDR3 has 13 amino acids. V lost 8 bases, J lost 5 bases, and 2 bases stayed unmatched. Germline CDR1 ENHRY, CDR2 SYGVKD. The CDR3 sequence: CAIAGLADNEQFF. In DNA form, the CDR3 reads TGTGCCATCGCGGGACTAGCGGACAATGAGCAGTTCTTC.

The rearrangement joins TRBV7-9 to TRBJ1-1; D not resolved. V lost 2 bases and J lost 2, with 18 bases in between. This CDR3 has 17 amino acids. Germline V CDR1 and CDR2: SEHNR, FQNEAQ (reference sequence). Here the CDR3 DNA reads TGTGCCAGCAGCTTATTGAACACCACCTCCGTCAACACTGAAGCTTTCTTT. It codes for CASSLLNTTSVNTEAFF.

This chain uses TRBV28 with TRBJ1-5; TRBD1 is a possible D gene (5 bases). The CDR3 extends over 14 amino acids. Germline CDR1 reads MDHEN; CDR2 reads SYDVKM. With 5 bases removed from V and 0 bases from J, the gap between germline ends came to 8 bases. CDR3 residues: CASSADNSNQPQHF. CDR3 in DNA: TGTGCCAGCAGTGCGGACAATAGCAATCAGCCCCAGCATTTT.

The rearrangement uses TRBV5-6 and TRBJ1-1, with 12 positions matching TRBD1. Losses at the gene ends were 4 bases for V and 0 bases for J; bases not matched to a gene: 4. CDR1 SGHDT and CDR2 YYEEEE come from the germline V gene. This CDR3 spans 16 amino acids. CDR3 coding DNA: TGTGCCAGCAGCCGGGGACAGGGGGCCCTGAACACTGAAGCTTTCTTT. Protein product: CASSRGQGALNTEAFF.

The genes are TRBV30 and TRBJ1-5; D may be TRBD1 (5 bases). Trimming pared 0 bases from V and 8 bases from J, leaving 17 bases between. The CDR3 length is 15 residues. In germline, CDR1 is GTSNPN, CDR2 SVGIG (reference sequence). The chain's CDR3 is CAWSVMDISGKPQHF. CDR3 DNA sequence: TGTGCCTGGAGTGTAATGGACATATCAGGGAAGCCCCAGCATTTT. Supplemented by reference TRBV30 and TRBJ1-5, the full variable domain reads SQTIHQWPATLVQPVGSPLSLECTVEGTSNPNLYWYRQAAGRGLQLLFYSVGIGQISSEVPQNLSASRPQDRQFILSSKKLLLSDSGFYLCAWSVMDISGKPQHFGDGTRLSIL.

The V call is TRBV13, the J call TRBJ1-2, with 7 bases matching TRBD1. CDR1 is PRHDT, CDR2 FYEKMQ, per germline (reference sequence). This CDR3 is 14 amino acids long. V lost 5 bases, J lost 4 bases, and 7 bases stayed unmatched. CDR3 sequence (DNA): TGTGCCAGCAGCCAAGGGGGACAGTCCTATGGCTACACCTTC. This translates into CASSQGGQSYGYTF.

The rearrangement uses TRBV27 and TRBJ2-7; 12 bases are shared with TRBD1. Trimming removed 1 base from V and 6 bases from J; junction bases left unmatched: 4. From germline, CDR1 is MNHEY and CDR2 SMNVEV (reference sequence). The CDR3 extends over 15 amino acids. In DNA, the CDR3 is TGTGCCAGCAGTTTATGGGACAGGGGGCTGGGCGAGCAGTACTTC. Protein: CASSLWDRGLGEQYF.

CDR3 bases: TGCGCCAGCAGCTTGGTGGCGGGCGGCTACAATGAGCAGTTCTTC. Its translation: CASSLVAGGYNEQFF. The chain links TRBV5-1 to TRBJ2-1, with D perhaps matching TRBD2 (5 bases). The V gene lost 0 bases and the J gene lost 3 bases, with 10 bases spanning the gap. Germline-derived CDR1 and CDR2 are SGHRS and YFSETQ. CDR3 length: 15 amino acids.

The chain combines TRBV11-2 with TRBJ1-4; D uncertain. Trimming removed 1 base from V and 8 bases from J, with 11 bases in between. This CDR3 spans 14 amino acids. CDR1 and CDR2 (germline): SGHAT, FQNNGV. The CDR3 coding sequence is TGTGCCAGCAGCTTAGGCGGAGGCAGCGAAAAACTGTTTTTT. Its translation: CASSLGGGSEKLFF.

The genes are TRBV5-1 and TRBJ2-3; 8 bases are a match to TRBD1. This CDR3 is 15 amino acids long. In germline, CDR1 is SGHRS, CDR2 YFSETQ. The junction had 5 bases not matched to a gene; V was cut back by 5 bases and J by 0 bases. The CDR3 sequence: CASRVGQDSTDTQYF. The CDR3 nucleotides are TGCGCCAGCAGAGTGGGACAGGACAGCACAGATACGCAGTATTTT.

The chain combines TRBV7-9 with TRBJ1-1, with D uncertain. This CDR3 is 11 amino acids long. Germline CDR1 reads SEHNR; CDR2 reads FQNEAQ (reference sequence). The ends were cut back, 4 bases at V and 5 bases at J, with 5 bases in the middle. This CDR3 is CASSSRTEAFF. For the CDR3, the DNA is TGTGCCAGCAGCTCTAGGACTGAAGCTTTCTTT. The entire variable domain, with the rest obtained from reference TRBV7-9 and TRBJ1-1, is as follows: DTGVSQNPRHKITKRGQNVTFRCDPISEHNRLYWYRQTLGQGPEFLTYFQNEAQLEKSRLLSDRFSAERPKGSFSTLEIQRTEQGDSAMYLCASSSRTEAFFGQGTRLTVV.

This clone has just one count. The J gene is TRBJ1-1, the V gene TRBV6-5; TRBD1 aligns across 10 bases. From germline, CDR1 is MNHEY and CDR2 SVGAGI. V lost 2 bases, J lost 5 bases, and 2 bases stayed unmatched. The CDR3 extends over 14 amino acids. The CDR3 sequence: CASSYGTGVTEAFF. The CDR3 DNA is TGTGCCAGCAGTTACGGGACAGGGGTAACTGAAGCTTTCTTT.

The rearrangement links TRBV6-1 to TRBJ2-7; perhaps TRBD1 as D (5 bases). Deletions cut 7 bases from V and 4 bases from J, with 11 bases between. Per the germline V gene, CDR1 is MNHNS and CDR2 is SASEGT. The CDR3 sequence is 12 residues long. This chain's CDR3 is CASTEQVYEQYF. CDR3 in DNA: TGTGCCAGCACCGAACAGGTTTACGAGCAGTACTTC.

The J gene is TRBJ2-7, the V gene TRBV5-6; TRBD1 agrees at 7 bases. The V and J ends lost 4 bases and 2 bases, in that order; junction bases with no gene match: 6. This CDR3 comprises 14 residues. Germline V gene sequence: CDR1 SGHDT, CDR2 YYEEEE. CDR3 nucleotides: TGTGCCAGCAGCGAGACAGGGAAGACCTACGAGCAGTACTTC. Translation gives CASSETGKTYEQYF. The complete variable domain, with remaining parts taken from reference TRBV5-6 and TRBJ2-7, reads DAGVTQSPTHLIKTRGQQVTLRCSPKSGHDTVSWYQQALGQGPQFIFQYYEEEERQRGNFPDRFSGHQFPNYSSELNVNALLLGDSALYLCASSETGKTYEQYFGPGTRLTVT.

V usage is TRBV4-2 and J usage is TRBJ2-1; TRBD2 matches at 12 bases. CDR3 size: 17 residues. After removal of 2 bases from V and 7 bases from J, the junction contained 9 bases not matched to a gene. The germline gives CDR1 LGHNA, CDR2 YNFKEQ. The CDR3 loop is CASSQPLGLAGINEQFF. DNA of the CDR3: TGTGCCAGCAGCCAACCCCTTGGACTAGCGGGAATAAATGAGCAGTTCTTC.

The chain couples TRBV5-7 to TRBJ1-2; 7 nucleotides match TRBD1. TRBV5-7 is an open reading frame, and its role is uncertain. The J segment lost 1 base and the V segment lost 3 bases, leaving 6 bases of the junction unmatched. This CDR3 has 15 amino acids. The CDR3 reads CASSSGQVGNYGYTF. The CDR3 DNA follows: TGTGCCAGCAGCTCCGGACAGGTAGGTAACTATGGCTACACCTTC.